Listed below are T cell receptor beta chains from one sample, sequenced in a study of CD8 T cells in Susac syndrome. MiXCR was run by TCRdb on the immunoSEQ multiplex PCR reads, yielding one entry per CDR3 protein. Of some 160,000 distinct CDR3 sequences in the sample, approximately 94% were seen once. The sample taken for sequencing was CD4+ T cells from PBMCs. Receptors were obtained from a human donor with Susac syndrome. CDR3s include the opening cysteine and the closing phenylalanine or tryptophan. D genes are given only for firm matches. Expanded clones get a size class; other rows say once, few or many, or leave the size out.

d_call,v_call,j_call,clone_size,cdr3_aa,cdr3_nt
TRBD2,TRBV7-2,TRBJ2-3,.,CASSVLAGGTQYF,TGTGCCAGCAGCGTGCTAGCGGGAGGCACGCAGTATTTT
.,TRBV18,TRBJ1-2,.,CASSPNRQSPAAYGYTF,TGTGCCAGCTCACCGAACCGACAGTCCCCGGCAGCATATGGCTACACCTTC
TRBD2,TRBV28,TRBJ2-7,.,CATWSSGSYEQYF,TGTGCCACCTGGTCTAGCGGATCCTACGAGCAGTACTTC
.,TRBV5-1,TRBJ2-7,few,CASSLEPYEQYF,TGCGCCAGCAGCTTGGAGCCCTACGAGCAGTACTTC
TRBD1,TRBV28,TRBJ2-5,.,CASREDRGKQETQYF,TGTGCCAGCAGAGAAGACAGGGGGAAACAAGAGACCCAGTACTTC
.,TRBV5-4,TRBJ2-5,.,CASSSGETQYF,TGTGCCAGCAGCTCTGGGGAGACCCAGTACTTC
.,TRBV9,TRBJ2-3,.,CASSVSQEDTQYF,TGTGCCAGCAGCGTATCCCAGGAAGATACGCAGTATTTT
.,TRBV20-1,TRBJ2-3,.,CSAIVGAYTDTQYF,TGCAGTGCTATTGTCGGGGCTTACACAGATACGCAGTATTTT
.,TRBV2,TRBJ1-4,.,CASSARQAGKLFF,TGTGCCAGCAGTGCTCGACAGGCAGGAAAACTGTTTTTT
TRBD1,TRBV6-1,TRBJ1-2,.,CASSPSLGQGNYGYTF,TGTGCCAGCAGTCCCAGTTTGGGACAGGGAAACTATGGCTACACCTTC
.,TRBV29-1,TRBJ2-3,.,CSVGASSDTQYF,TGCAGCGTTGGGGCATCTTCAGATACGCAGTATTTT
.,TRBV7-9,TRBJ1-5,.,CASSLESERGPQHF,TGTGCCAGCAGCTTAGAATCCGAGAGGGGACCCCAGCATTTT
.,TRBV29-1,TRBJ1-1,.,CSVSFVGLGGTEAFF,TGCAGCGTTTCTTTCGTGGGGCTAGGAGGCACTGAAGCTTTCTTT
TRBD2,TRBV28,TRBJ2-1,once,CASSFAGTSGNNEQFF,TGTGCCAGCAGTTTCGCCGGGACTAGCGGAAACAATGAGCAGTTCTTC